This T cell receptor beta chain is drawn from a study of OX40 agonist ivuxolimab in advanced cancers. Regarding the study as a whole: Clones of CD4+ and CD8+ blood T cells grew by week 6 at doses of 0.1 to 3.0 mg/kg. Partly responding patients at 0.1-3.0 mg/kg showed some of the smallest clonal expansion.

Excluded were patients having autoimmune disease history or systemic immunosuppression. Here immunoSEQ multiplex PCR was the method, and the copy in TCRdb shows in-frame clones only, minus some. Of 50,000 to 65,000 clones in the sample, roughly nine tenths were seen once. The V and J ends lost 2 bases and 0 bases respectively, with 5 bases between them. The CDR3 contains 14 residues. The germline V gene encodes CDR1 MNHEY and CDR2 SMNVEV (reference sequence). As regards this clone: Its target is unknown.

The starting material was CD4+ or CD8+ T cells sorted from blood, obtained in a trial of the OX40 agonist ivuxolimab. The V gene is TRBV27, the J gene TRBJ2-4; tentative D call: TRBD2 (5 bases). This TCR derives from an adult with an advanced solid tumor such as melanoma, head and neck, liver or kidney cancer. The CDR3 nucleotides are TGTGCCAGCAGTTTAGCGGGAGCCAAAAACATTCAGTACTTC. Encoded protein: CASSLAGAKNIQYF.